These 6 T cell receptor beta chains share one sample of origin, sequenced in a study of Graves' ophthalmopathy and Graves' hyperthyroidism. Amplification from RNA transcripts yielded the TCR beta CDR3 regions. Second-round multiplex PCR came after a first-round RT-PCR that employed HTBI primers. TCRdb passed the multiplex PCR reads through MiXCR, listing each CDR3 protein once. The sample yields roughly 700,000 distinct CDR3 sequences, around 40% seen once. Sequencing was carried out using peripheral blood. Receptor source: an adult man with Graves' ophthalmopathy.

The V call is TRBV15, the J call TRBJ1-3, with a tentative D call TRBD1 (6 bases). Trimming removed 1 base from V and 8 bases from J, with 12 bases in between. Germline CDR1 LNHNV, CDR2 YYDKDF (reference sequence). CDR3 size: 14 residues. The CDR3 DNA sequence: TGTGCCACCAGCAGAGGAGGAGGGGGAGACACCATATATTTT. It is translated as CATSRGGGGDTIYF.

J is TRBJ1-2 and V is TRBV25-1; 8 nucleotides match TRBD1. Germline V gene data show CDR1 as MGHDK and CDR2 as SYGVNS. V lost 2 bases, J lost 3 bases, and 5 bases stayed unmatched. The CDR3 totals 15 residues. CDR3 sequence reads: CASSEPSGQDYGYTF. Written as DNA, the CDR3 is TGTGCCAGCAGTGAACCATCGGGACAGGACTATGGCTACACCTTC.

As to this clonotype: The CDR3 ends on some other residue instead of the conserved phenylalanine or tryptophan, so this is likely a read error. The chain combines TRBV7-2 with TRBJ1-1; D is unresolved. Germline V lookup: CDR1 SGHTA, CDR2 FQGNSA. This CDR3 region has 13 residues. V was clipped by 5 bases and J by 5 bases, with 12 bases between them. The DNA of the CDR3 is TGTGCCAGCAGCGAGACCCTTAGGACTGAAGCTTTCCTT. It specifies CASSETLRTEAFL.

The chain couples TRBV19 to TRBJ2-3, with a tentative D call TRBD1 (5 bases). The CDR3 is made up of 14 amino acids. Germline loops: CDR1 LNHDA, CDR2 SQIVND (reference sequence). The germline V and J ends were trimmed by 5 bases and 4 bases, with 13 bases remaining between them. CDR3 bases: TGTGCCAGTAGTGGAACAGGCCGCCCAGATACGCAGTATTTT. Residues: CASSGTGRPDTQYF. Full variable domain (missing parts from reference TRBV19 and TRBJ2-3): DGGITQSPKYLFRKEGQNVTLSCEQNLNHDAMYWYRQDPGQGLRLIYYSQIVNDFQKGDIAEGYSVSREKKESFPLTVTSAQKNPTAFYLCASSGTGRPDTQYFGPGTRLTVL.

The chain joins TRBV7-9 to TRBJ2-2, with 7 bases lining up with TRBD1. V lost 3 bases and J lost 9; bases outside the gene matches: 1. The CDR3 totals 12 residues. Germline loops: CDR1 SEHNR, CDR2 FQNEAQ (reference sequence). The CDR3 nucleotides are TGTGCCAGCAGCTTGGGACAGAGGGAGCTGTTTTTT. It is translated as CASSLGQRELFF.

This CDR3 is CAISESGGSHGYTF. The CDR3, as DNA: TGTGCCATCAGTGAGTCCGGGGGATCCCATGGCTACACCTTC. The chain has TRBV10-3 and TRBJ1-2; D may be TRBD1 (5 bases). Germline-derived CDR1 and CDR2 are ENHRY and SYGVKD. The CDR3 length is 14 residues. Trimming left V 0 bases short and J 6 bases short, with 11 bases between.